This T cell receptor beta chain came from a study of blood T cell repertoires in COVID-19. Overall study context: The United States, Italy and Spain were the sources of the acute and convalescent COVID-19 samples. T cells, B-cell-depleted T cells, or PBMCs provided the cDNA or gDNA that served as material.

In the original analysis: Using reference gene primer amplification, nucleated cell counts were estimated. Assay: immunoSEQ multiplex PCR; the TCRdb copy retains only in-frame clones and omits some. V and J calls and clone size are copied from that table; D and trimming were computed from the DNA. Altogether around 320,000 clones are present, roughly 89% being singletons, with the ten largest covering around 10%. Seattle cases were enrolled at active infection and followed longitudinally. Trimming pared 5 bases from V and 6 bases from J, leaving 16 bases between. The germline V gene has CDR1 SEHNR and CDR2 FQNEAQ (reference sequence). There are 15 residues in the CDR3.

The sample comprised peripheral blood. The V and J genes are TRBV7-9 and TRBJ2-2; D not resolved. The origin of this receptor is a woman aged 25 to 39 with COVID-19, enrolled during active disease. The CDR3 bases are TGTGCCAGCAGCGCCGGGTCCCGCGGCTCCGGGGAGCTGTTTTTT. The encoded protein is CASSAGSRGSGELFF.